The sequence of this TCR beta chain was determined in a study of technical replicates of blood from a handful of donors. Germline CDR1 SGHTA, CDR2 FQGNSA. The CDR3 spans 13 residues. Details on this clone: One junction end disagrees with the germline gene, perhaps due to a read error.

Data came from immunoSEQ multiplex PCR; TCRdb stores just in-frame clones and leaves some out. The sample lists about 68,000 clones; roughly 97% were seen once. The origin of this receptor is a human donor in good health. Material: T cells isolated from PBMCs. This chain connects TRBV7-2 to TRBJ1-4, with D maybe TRBD1 (5 bases). CDR3 sequence reads: CASSLFTRTSTIF. CDR3 coding DNA: TGTGCCAGCAGCTTATTCACGAGGACAAGCACGATTTTT.